This entry lists 17 T cell receptor beta chains sequenced from one sample in a study of shared clonotypes between healthy human individuals. Using immunoSEQ multiplex PCR, the repertoire was profiled, and TCRdb retains in-frame clones only, with some absent. The sample holds about half a million clones, 70% to 80% seen once. Sequencing was carried out using PBMCs. These receptors all stem from a woman aged 40 to 55 in good health. Some clones in this sample may be carry-over from other donors' samples.

The V and J genes are TRBV6-4 and TRBJ2-3; D ambiguous. Germline-derived CDR1 and CDR2 are MRHNA and SNTAGT. The CDR3 spans 11 residues. V was pared by 4 bases and J by 6 bases, with 5 bases between. The CDR3 region has the DNA TGTGCCAGCAGTGGTGGGGATACGCAGTATTTT. Protein product: CASSGGDTQYF.

V gene TRBV7-9 combines with J gene TRBJ2-7; the D call may be TRBD1 or TRBD2 (5 bases each). CDR1 is SEHNR, CDR2 FQNEAQ, per germline (reference sequence). V lost 0 bases and J 3 bases, leaving 9 bases between the germline ends. This CDR3 has 14 amino acids. The CDR3 DNA is TGTGCCAGCAGCTTAGCGGGGGATGTCTACGAGCAGTACTTC. It translates to CASSLAGDVYEQYF.

This chain connects TRBV5-4 to TRBJ1-2, with a possible D match to TRBD1 (5 bases). The CDR3 length is 13 residues. V shed 4 bases and J shed 5 bases, with 12 bases lying between them. Germline V CDR1 and CDR2: SGHNT, YYREEE (reference sequence). The CDR3 DNA is TGTGCCAGCAGCGGGGGACGGATGTATGGCTACACCTTC. Translating it yields CASSGGRMYGYTF.

CDR3: CASSPVGMDYGYTF. CDR3 DNA: TGTGCCAGCTCACCAGTGGGCATGGACTATGGCTACACCTTC. The J gene is TRBJ1-2, the V gene TRBV18; D gene unclear. CDR3 length: 14 residues. Trimming pared 2 bases from V and 3 bases from J, leaving 10 bases between. From germline, CDR1 is KGHSH and CDR2 LQKENI.

J is TRBJ2-5 and V is TRBV7-9; the match to TRBD1 covers 7 bases. The germline V gene encodes CDR1 SEHNR and CDR2 FQNEAQ (reference sequence). V was clipped by 5 bases and J by 2 bases; unmatched bases: 11. This CDR3 comprises 16 residues. The CDR3 DNA sequence: TGTGCCAGCAGCACCACAGGGGTGGGGCCTCAAGAGACCCAGTACTTC. It is translated as CASSTTGVGPQETQYF.

The gene calls are TRBV27 and TRBJ1-4; a weak D match, TRBD1 (6 bases). From germline, CDR1 is MNHEY and CDR2 SMNVEV (reference sequence). The V gene lost 3 bases and the J gene lost 7 bases, with 15 bases spanning the gap. CDR3 length equals 15 residues. CDR3 nucleotides: TGTGCCAGCAGTTTTAGGGGGGCTATTAGTGAAAAACTGTTTTTT. Residues: CASSFRGAISEKLFF.

The J gene is TRBJ2-5, the V gene TRBV4-2; D perhaps matches TRBD2 (5 bases). Germline CDR1 is LGHNA and CDR2 is YNFKEQ. Between the trimmed V and J ends, which lost 0 bases and 11 bases, there was a span of 10 bases. There are 12 residues in the CDR3. CDR3 bases: TGTGCCAGCAGCCAAGATCAGGAGGAGCAGTACTTC. This gives the protein CASSQDQEEQYF.

As DNA, the CDR3 is TGTGCCATCAGTGCTGTATTCGGGGGGCCAGGCGGGGAGCTGTTTTTT. It codes for CAISAVFGGPGGELFF. This sequence joins TRBV10-3 and TRBJ2-2; perhaps TRBD2 as D (7 bases). The CDR3 sequence is 16 residues long. Germline V gene data show CDR1 as ENHRY and CDR2 as SYGVKD. V was cut by 4 bases and J by 7 bases, with 19 bases left in between.

The rearrangement uses TRBV30 and TRBJ2-1; 12 positions match TRBD2. The CDR3 spans 13 residues. V lost 5 bases, J lost 4 bases, and 0 bases stayed unmatched. The germline gives CDR1 GTSNPN, CDR2 SVGIG (reference sequence). The CDR3 sequence is CAWLAGGYNEQFF. In nucleotides, the CDR3 is TGTGCCTGGCTAGCGGGAGGGTACAATGAGCAGTTCTTC.

This chain joins TRBV4-2 and TRBJ1-5; D not certain. The length of the CDR3 is 13 residues. Between the trimmed V and J ends, which lost 0 bases and 4 bases, there was a span of 4 bases. Germline CDR1 is LGHNA and CDR2 is YNFKEQ. The CDR3 nucleotides are TGTGCCAGCAGCCAAGACCGGAATCAGCCCCAGCATTTT. Residues: CASSQDRNQPQHF.

Concerning this clone: Different DNA sequences within this sample yield the same CDR3. This chain links TRBV11-3 with TRBJ2-2; D gene unclear. The CDR3 sequence is 12 residues long. Trimming shortened V by 2 bases and J by 8 bases, and 6 bases separated the two germline ends. Germline lookup yields CDR1 SGHNT and CDR2 YENEEA. CDR3 DNA: TGTGCCAGCAGCTTATTATCTGGGGAGCTGTTTTTT. As protein: CASSLLSGELFF.

The chain uses TRBV7-2 and TRBJ2-3, with 7 bases identical to TRBD2. The junction had 4 bases not matched to a gene; V was cut back by 1 base and J by 0 bases. Germline V gene sequence: CDR1 SGHTA, CDR2 FQGNSA. The CDR3 is 16 residues long. CDR3 sequence (DNA): TGTGCCAGCAGCTTAGAACTAGCGTCTAGCACAGATACGCAGTATTTT. It yields the protein CASSLELASSTDTQYF. Based on the CDR3 plus reference TRBV7-2 and TRBJ2-3, the full variable domain is GAGVSQSPSNKVTEKGKDVELRCDPISGHTALYWYRQSLGQGLEFLIYFQGNSAPDKSGLPSDRFSAERTGGSVSTLTIQRTQQEDSAVYLCASSLELASSTDTQYFGPGTRLTVL.

This clone was picked up many times. This chain connects TRBV5-1 to TRBJ2-1; D remains unclear. Germline-derived CDR1 and CDR2 are SGHRS and YFSETQ. The length of the CDR3 is 16 residues. The V end lost 1 base, the J end lost 0 bases, and 11 bases lay between the germline ends. CDR3 in amino acids: CASSLPRGGSYNEQFF. The CDR3 DNA reads as TGCGCCAGCAGCTTGCCGCGCGGTGGCTCCTACAATGAGCAGTTCTTC.

This chain joins TRBV7-7 and TRBJ2-2; tentatively, D is TRBD2 (5 bases). The length of the CDR3 is 13 residues. Trimming removed 1 base at V and 6 bases at J, with 6 bases between. Germline-derived CDR1 and CDR2 are SSHAT and FNYEAQ (reference sequence). Here the CDR3 DNA reads TGTGCCAGCAGCTTAGGAGCGGCCGGGGAGCTGTTTTTT. It specifies CASSLGAAGELFF.

The rearrangement joins TRBV28 to TRBJ2-1, with 14 bases fitting TRBD2. V gave up 8 bases and J gave up 6 bases; unmatched junction bases: 18. The germline V gene has CDR1 MDHEN and CDR2 SYDVKM. The CDR3 covers 19 residues. Written as DNA, the CDR3 is TGTGCCAGCCTCATGCTGGGGACTAGCGGGAGCATAATCGGCAATGAGCAGTTCTTC. Translation: CASLMLGTSGSIIGNEQFF.

Turning to this clone: A much bigger clone sits one base away, suggesting this may be a read error. This specimen includes other DNA sequences encoding the same CDR3. V is TRBV7-2 and J is TRBJ2-7, with D perhaps TRBD2 (6 bases). Germline V gene data show CDR1 as SGHTA and CDR2 as FQGNSA. The CDR3 runs to 13 residues. Trimming took 0 bases from V and 4 from J, leaving 7 bases between them. The CDR3 DNA reads TGTGCCAGCAGCTTAGCGGGAGGTTACGAGCAGTACTTC. The encoded protein is CASSLAGGYEQYF.

The chain carries TRBV9 and TRBJ2-2; perhaps D is TRBD1 or TRBD2 (6 bases each). The germline CDR1 and CDR2 sequences are SGDLS and YYNGEE. The V end was cut by 4 bases, the J end by 4 bases, with 17 bases between. The CDR3 runs to 16 residues. CDR3 DNA: TGTGCCAGCAGCCCATCGGGGGCTCCGGGCACCGGGGAGCTGTTTTTT. Translated, it gives CASSPSGAPGTGELFF.